These 11 T cell receptor beta chains were all obtained from the same sample, sequenced in a study of identical twins. TCRdb re-derived calls from the 5' RACE reads in MiXCR, one entry per CDR3 protein. The sample contains approximately 350,000 distinct CDR3 sequences, 9% to 15% of which appear only once. These same records also appear under a second study, on yellow fever vaccine responses in identical twins.

The sequenced material came from CD8+ T cells sorted from blood. These receptors were obtained from a woman aged 18-30 years in good health.

CDR3 sequence (DNA): TGTGCCAGCAGCCACCGGGACAGAAAGCTCACCGGGGAGCTGTTTTTT. It yields the protein CASSHRDRKLTGELFF. The chain uses TRBV7-6 and TRBJ2-2, with TRBD1 matching over 7 bases. Germline assignment: CDR1 SGHVS and CDR2 FNYEAQ. The CDR3 contains 16 residues. The trim removed 5 bases at V and 4 bases at J, leaving 10 bases unmatched.

This clonotype was recorded many times. The J gene is TRBJ2-7, the V gene TRBV27, with 11 bases fitting TRBD1. The germline V gene encodes CDR1 MNHEY and CDR2 SMNVEV (reference sequence). The CDR3 has 13 amino acids. The J segment lost 6 bases and the V segment lost 3 bases, leaving 1 base of the junction unmatched. This chain's CDR3 is CASSLGTGGEQYF. DNA for the CDR3: TGTGCCAGCAGTTTGGGGACAGGGGGCGAGCAGTACTTC.

This clonotype was seen more than once but under ten times. The junction and the germline gene differ at one end; a read error may be behind it. CDR3 in amino acids: CPSSTGTGSNQPQHF. In nucleotides, the CDR3 is TGTCCCAGCAGTACCGGGACAGGATCCAATCAGCCCCAGCATTTT. The chain combines TRBV6-1 with TRBJ1-5, with TRBD1 identical over 8 bases. The CDR3 is 15 residues long. The germline V gene has CDR1 MNHNS and CDR2 SASEGT.

The chain recombines TRBV24-1 with TRBJ2-2; weak D call: TRBD1 (5 bases). Germline CDR1 is KGHDR and CDR2 is SFDVKD. CDR3 length equals 17 residues. Trimming removed 4 bases from V and 0 bases from J, with 14 bases in between. CDR3 region: CATSDPWTPSNTGELFF. CDR3 DNA sequence: TGTGCCACCAGTGACCCTTGGACACCTTCGAACACCGGGGAGCTGTTTTTT.

This clonotype has a single count. The chain has TRBV7-2 and TRBJ2-1, with 11 bases fitting TRBD2. The ends lost 3 bases at V and 8 bases at J; junction bases unmatched: 3. This CDR3 has 14 amino acids. Germline V gives CDR1 SGHTA, CDR2 FQGNSA. This chain's CDR3 is CASSLTSGTHEQFF. DNA for the CDR3: TGTGCCAGCAGCTTGACTAGCGGGACCCATGAGCAGTTCTTC. The whole variable domain, filled in from reference TRBV7-2 and TRBJ2-1, reads GAGVSQSPSNKVTEKGKDVELRCDPISGHTALYWYRQSLGQGLEFLIYFQGNSAPDKSGLPSDRFSAERTGGSVSTLTIQRTQQEDSAVYLCASSLTSGTHEQFFGPGTRLTVL.

The V gene is TRBV7-6, the J gene TRBJ2-2; 9 bases match TRBD2. Germline CDR1 reads SGHVS; CDR2 reads FNYEAQ. Trimming took 0 bases from V and 9 from J; bases not matched to a gene: 8. The CDR3 is 16 residues long. The CDR3 DNA sequence: TGTGCCAGCAGCTTAGCGCTAGCGGGGTACCCCTGGGAGCTGTTTTTT. This encodes CASSLALAGYPWELFF.

The chain carries TRBV20-1 and TRBJ2-1; D gene ambiguous. CDR1 is DFQATT and CDR2 is SNEGSKA in the germline V gene (reference sequence). Trimming removed 5 bases from V and 10 bases from J, with 18 bases in between. This CDR3 contains 13 residues. CDR3 coding DNA: TGCAGTGCTGCCCGGGCCCAAGCGTTGGAGCAGTTCTTC. Protein sequence: CSAARAQALEQFF.

This chain links TRBV20-1 with TRBJ2-7; no clear D. Germline CDR1 DFQATT, CDR2 SNEGSKA (reference sequence). V was shortened by 7 bases and J by 0 bases, with 13 bases between the two germline ends. There are 13 residues in the CDR3. DNA for the CDR3: TGCAGTGGAAGAAGTAAAGACTCCTACGAGCAGTACTTC. Translated, it gives CSGRSKDSYEQYF.

This clonotype has at least ten counts. J is TRBJ1-1 and V is TRBV25-1; D may be TRBD1 (5 bases). There are 13 residues in the CDR3. Germline loops: CDR1 MGHDK, CDR2 SYGVNS. Trimming left V 8 bases short and J 1 base short, with 11 bases between. The CDR3 is CASGAGRNTEAFF. The CDR3 DNA reads as TGTGCCAGCGGCGCAGGGAGGAACACTGAAGCTTTCTTT.

This clonotype was counted between two and nine times. V and J are TRBV9 and TRBJ1-1; D perhaps matches TRBD1 (5 bases). CDR3 size: 14 residues. The ends were cut back, 4 bases at V and 2 bases at J, with 12 bases in the middle. Germline CDR1 SGDLS, CDR2 YYNGEE. Here the CDR3 DNA reads TGTGCCAGCAGCCCGGGACCGCAAAACACTGAAGCTTTCTTT. It is translated as CASSPGPQNTEAFF.

The table lists this clonotype with many counts. This chain uses TRBV4-1 with TRBJ2-7; D is undetermined. V gave up 1 base and J gave up 6 bases, with 4 bases separating them. The CDR3 loop spans 11 amino acids. Germline CDR1 and CDR2: MGHRA and YSYEKL. CDR3 protein: CASSQGPEQYF. DNA for the CDR3: TGCGCCAGCAGCCAAGGTCCCGAGCAGTACTTC.